Below, 8 T cell receptor beta chains from the same sample are listed, as sequenced in a study of blood T cell repertoires in COVID-19. Measured with immunoSEQ multiplex PCR; TCRdb has only the in-frame clones, and not every one. The profile shows over 350,000 clones, approximately 90% of them singletons. What was sequenced was PBMCs or T cells enriched from blood (not recorded which). The source is a woman aged 40 to 49 who had been exposed to COVID-19.

The V call is TRBV5-4, the J call TRBJ2-3; TRBD2 might be the D (6 bases). Germline V CDR1 and CDR2: SGHNT, YYREEE (reference sequence). The CDR3 is 15 residues long. V lost 0 bases and J 0 bases, leaving 8 bases between the germline ends. CDR3 protein: CASSLGGDSTDTQYF. In DNA, the CDR3 is TGTGCCAGCAGCTTGGGCGGGGACAGCACAGATACGCAGTATTTT.

This sequence joins TRBV27 and TRBJ2-7, with 7 bases that match TRBD1. Germline loops: CDR1 MNHEY, CDR2 SMNVEV (reference sequence). The CDR3 is made up of 14 amino acids. V lost 1 base to trimming and J lost 2 bases; unmatched junction nucleotides: 2. The CDR3 coding sequence is TGTGCCAGCAGTTTATGGCAGGGGGCCTACGAGCAGTACTTC. Its translation is CASSLWQGAYEQYF.

This chain connects TRBV5-4 to TRBJ1-6, with D uncertain. The germline V gene encodes CDR1 SGHNT and CDR2 YYREEE (reference sequence). CDR3 size: 15 residues. The V gene lost 0 bases and the J gene lost 6 bases, with 10 bases spanning the gap. In nucleotides, the CDR3 is TGTGCCAGCAGCTTGGTTCTAGATTCTAATTCACCCCTCCACTTT. Translation: CASSLVLDSNSPLHF.

The rearrangement uses TRBV5-1 and TRBJ2-3, with 7 bases fitting TRBD1. This CDR3 is 15 amino acids long. Trimming removed 2 bases from V and 5 bases from J; junction bases left unmatched: 8. Germline values: CDR1 SGHRS, CDR2 YFSETQ. The CDR3, as DNA: TGCGCCAGCAGCTTCGAAGGGGGCTTACAAGATACGCAGTATTTT. Amino acid sequence: CASSFEGGLQDTQYF.

The genes are TRBV5-6 and TRBJ1-1, with D perhaps TRBD1 (6 bases). Looked up from germline, CDR1 is SGHDT and CDR2 is YYEEEE. The CDR3 runs 13 residues. The V end lost 4 bases, the J end lost 2 bases, and 9 bases lay between the germline ends. CDR3 in amino acids: CASSRQVNTEAFF. CDR3 coding DNA: TGTGCCAGCAGCCGACAGGTTAACACTGAAGCTTTCTTT.

The chain employs TRBV10-3 and TRBJ1-2, with a weak D call TRBD1 (5 bases). The germline CDR1 and CDR2 sequences are ENHRY and SYGVKD. V was clipped by 9 bases and J by 4 bases, with 18 bases between them. This CDR3 contains 14 residues. DNA for the CDR3: TGTGCCATTCGTCCCGGGGGGGAATTCTATGGCTACACCTTC. Its translation: CAIRPGGEFYGYTF.

The chain has TRBV6-2 or TRBV6-3 and TRBJ1-2; D is ambiguous. The ends were cut back, 0 bases at V and 2 bases at J, with 7 bases in the middle. The CDR3 totals 14 residues. Germline V gene lookup returns CDR1 MNHEY and CDR2 SVGEGT. The CDR3 nucleotides read TGTGCCAGCAGTTACTCCGGGAAAAACTATGGCTACACCTTC. Translation: CASSYSGKNYGYTF.

The rearrangement uses TRBV6-5 and TRBJ2-7; weak D call: TRBD1 (6 bases). From germline, CDR1 is MNHEY and CDR2 SVGAGI. CDR3 size: 14 residues. V lost 5 bases to trimming and J lost 2 bases, with 13 bases between them. CDR3 loop: CASSRRTETYEQYF. The CDR3 coding sequence is TGTGCCAGCAGTAGACGGACAGAGACCTACGAGCAGTACTTC.